These 20 T cell receptor beta chains were all obtained from the same sample, sequenced in a study of T-cell memory formation after mild COVID-19. Via MiXCR, TCRdb re-called the 5' RACE reads, giving one row per CDR3 protein. The table includes about 340,000 distinct CDR3 sequences, around 15% detected once. The sample was PBMCs or a T cell subset sorted from them (not recorded which). The origin of the receptors is a man aged 18 to 30 who had mild COVID-19 (a few samples of this study predate the infection). Cell type and time point are not known.

This clonotype occurred a few times. This rearrangement joins TRBV5-1 to TRBJ2-3, with 16 bases aligning to TRBD2. V was pared by 3 bases and J by 4 bases, with 11 bases of the junction left unmatched. CDR1 and CDR2 from the germline V gene are SGHRS and YFSETQ. This CDR3 has 19 residues. The CDR3 DNA reads as TGCGCCAGCAGCTGGGGACTAGCGGGGGGGCCCCCGTGGGCAGATACGCAGTATTTT. Its protein is CASSWGLAGGPPWADTQYF.

This chain uses TRBV10-3 with TRBJ1-1; D is unclear. Germline-derived CDR1 and CDR2 are ENHRY and SYGVKD. Between the trimmed V and J ends, which lost 3 bases and 10 bases, there was a span of 18 bases. The CDR3 totals 14 residues. CDR3 residues: CAISEEGWAGRAFF. The CDR3 DNA reads TGTGCCATCAGTGAAGAGGGTTGGGCCGGAAGAGCTTTCTTT.

This clonotype was picked up a small number of times. The J gene is TRBJ2-7, the V gene TRBV6-2 or TRBV6-3, with unresolved D. The length of the CDR3 is 11 residues. The V gene lost 2 bases and the J gene lost 7 bases, with 6 bases spanning the gap. Germline CDR1 MNHEY, CDR2 SVGEGT. The CDR3 is CASSYHKEQYF. CDR3 nucleotides: TGTGCCAGCAGTTACCATAAGGAGCAGTACTTC.

This clonotype was counted many times. V is TRBV6-2 or TRBV6-3 and J is TRBJ1-1, with TRBD1 identical over 9 bases. The CDR3 runs to 14 residues. Germline CDR1 reads MNHEY; CDR2 reads SVGEGT. With 8 bases clipped from V and 1 base from J, the junction kept 5 bases outside the gene matches. CDR3 sequence (DNA): TGTGCCAGCGGGAGGACAGGGGCGAACACTGAAGCTTTCTTT. Its protein product is CASGRTGANTEAFF.

This clonotype was counted at least ten times. The chain uses TRBV10-2 and TRBJ2-3, with 10 nucleotides matching TRBD2. V lost 0 bases, J lost 4 bases, and 4 bases stayed unmatched. The CDR3 is 16 amino acids. Germline-derived CDR1 and CDR2 are WSHSY and SAAADI. CDR3 nucleotides: TGCGCCAGCAGTGAGTCCGGGACTAGCGTCCCAGATACGCAGTATTTT. As protein: CASSESGTSVPDTQYF.

The chain has TRBV5-1 and TRBJ2-1; 7 nucleotides line up with TRBD1. The germline gives CDR1 SGHRS, CDR2 YFSETQ. V shed 4 bases and J 8 bases; nucleotides not matched to a gene: 12. This CDR3 has 15 amino acids. The CDR3 DNA is TGCGCCAGCAGCAGGGACAGTACCTTTAGGGATGAGCAGTTCTTC. This sequence encodes CASSRDSTFRDEQFF.

This clonotype was observed many times. The chain carries TRBV7-9 and TRBJ2-1, with D hard to call. CDR1 is SEHNR and CDR2 is FQNEAQ in the germline V gene (reference sequence). The V and J ends lost 6 bases and 2 bases respectively, with 5 bases between them. This CDR3 has 12 amino acids. Written as DNA, the CDR3 is TGTGCCAGCAGTTCCACCTACAATGAGCAGTTCTTC. Its protein is CASSSTYNEQFF.

This clonotype was counted between two and nine times. This chain uses TRBV20-1 with TRBJ1-6, with 7 bases lining up with TRBD1. The CDR3 spans 14 residues. The V gene's germline CDR1 is DFQATT and CDR2 SNEGSKA (reference sequence). J was trimmed by 7 bases and V by 3 bases; bases with no gene match: 6. CDR3 coding DNA: TGCAGTGCTAGTCCCGGACAGGCGAATTCACCCCTCCACTTT. This encodes CSASPGQANSPLHF.

This clonotype has only a few counts. V and J are TRBV15 and TRBJ1-4; D is unresolved. V was shortened by 7 bases and J by 8 bases, with 8 bases between the two germline ends. Per the germline V gene, CDR1 is LNHNV and CDR2 is YYDKDF (reference sequence). There are 11 residues in the CDR3. DNA for the CDR3: TGTGCCACCAAGGGTATCGAAAAACTGTTTTTT. This translates into CATKGIEKLFF.

This clonotype turned up a few times. The genes are TRBV7-2 and TRBJ2-3; 7 bases are a match to TRBD1. This CDR3 spans 14 amino acids. CDR1 is SGHTA and CDR2 is FQGNSA in the germline V gene. J was trimmed by 2 bases and V by 7 bases; bases with no gene match: 6. The CDR3: CASTNDRATDTQYF. The CDR3 coding sequence is TGTGCCAGCACCAATGACAGGGCCACAGATACGCAGTATTTT.

This clonotype turned up a few times. J is TRBJ2-4 and V is TRBV12-3 or TRBV12-4; tentatively, D is TRBD2 (6 bases). V lost 5 bases and J 7 bases, leaving 12 bases between the germline ends. The CDR3 spans 13 residues. The CDR3 spells CASSLREPNIQYF. The CDR3 DNA is TGTGCCAGCAGTCTCCGGGAGCCCAACATTCAGTACTTC.

V and J are TRBV5-1 and TRBJ2-3; perhaps TRBD1 as D (5 bases). Germline assignment: CDR1 SGHRS and CDR2 YFSETQ. The V end was cut by 2 bases, the J end by 4 bases, with 14 bases between. CDR3 length: 15 residues. CDR3 nucleotides: TGCGCCAGCAGCTTTTTTGGCAGGGTCGCAGATACGCAGTATTTT. Translated: CASSFFGRVADTQYF.

V and J are TRBV4-1 and TRBJ2-7; 7 bases match TRBD2. The V gene's germline CDR1 is MGHRA and CDR2 YSYEKL. J lost 0 bases, V lost 1 base, and 6 bases had no gene match. The CDR3 sequence is 16 residues long. CDR3 loop: CASSQGGGVLSYEQYF. As DNA, the CDR3 is TGCGCCAGCAGCCAAGGTGGGGGGGTCCTCTCCTACGAGCAGTACTTC.

This clonotype was counted many times. This rearrangement joins TRBV12-3 or TRBV12-4 to TRBJ1-2; D might be TRBD1 (5 bases). The ends were cut back, 6 bases at V and 7 bases at J, with 15 bases in the middle. This CDR3 region has 13 residues. The CDR3, as DNA: TGTGCCAGCAGGCCCAGCAGGGTTGGTGGCTACACCTTC. Translated: CASRPSRVGGYTF.

In this sample, this clonotype turned up many times. V usage is TRBV20-1 and J usage is TRBJ1-1; D perhaps matches TRBD1 (5 bases). The ends were cut back, 2 bases at V and 0 bases at J, with 13 bases in the middle. This CDR3 contains 15 residues. Per germline, CDR1 DFQATT and CDR2 SNEGSKA (reference sequence). For the CDR3, the DNA is TGCAGTGCTAGACCAGGCCTGGGACTGAACACTGAAGCTTTCTTT. This sequence encodes CSARPGLGLNTEAFF.

The table lists this clonotype with a few counts. J is TRBJ2-7 and V is TRBV20-1; no definite D call. The V and J ends lost 3 bases and 3 bases respectively, with 6 bases between them. The CDR3 is 11 residues long. From germline, CDR1 is DFQATT and CDR2 SNEGSKA (reference sequence). The CDR3 loop is CSASRGYEQYF. In nucleotides, the CDR3 is TGCAGTGCTAGTCGCGGCTACGAGCAGTACTTC.

There are a few counts of this clonotype. The rearrangement joins TRBV20-1 to TRBJ1-1, with a possible D match to TRBD1 (5 bases). Trimming stripped 5 bases from V and 6 bases from J, with 13 bases between. Germline V gene data show CDR1 as DFQATT and CDR2 as SNEGSKA (reference sequence). This CDR3 is built from 12 residues. The DNA of the CDR3 is TGCAGTGCTGCCCATGGGACGGCTGAAGCTTTCTTT. This translates into CSAAHGTAEAFF.

This sequence joins TRBV6-2 or TRBV6-3 and TRBJ2-2; D possibly corresponds to TRBD1 (5 bases). V was pared by 2 bases and J by 8 bases, with 9 bases between. The CDR3 is 13 residues long. Germline V gene sequence: CDR1 MNHEY, CDR2 SVGEGT. The DNA of the CDR3 is TGTGCCAGCAGTTACCACCCAGGGGGGGAGCTGTTTTTT. It translates to CASSYHPGGELFF.

The J gene is TRBJ2-5, the V gene TRBV12-3 or TRBV12-4, with D possibly matching TRBD2 (6 bases). V was shortened by 6 bases and J by 2 bases, with 16 bases between the two germline ends. This CDR3 contains 15 residues. CDR3 DNA sequence: TGTGCCAGCAGCCAAGACGCGGGGTCGCAAGAGACCCAGTACTTC. Residues: CASSQDAGSQETQYF.

This chain joins TRBV11-2 and TRBJ2-1, with unresolved D. V lost 6 bases and J 8 bases, leaving 11 bases between the germline ends. The CDR3 contains 12 residues. The germline gives CDR1 SGHAT, CDR2 FQNNGV. CDR3 nucleotide sequence: TGTGCCAGCAGGCTTAGCAGTGATGAGCAGTTCTTC. Protein product: CASRLSSDEQFF.